The present T cell receptor beta chain was sequenced within a study of identical twins. The CDR3 loop spans 18 amino acids. Germline V gives CDR1 SGDLS, CDR2 YYNGEE. With 3 bases removed from V and 2 bases from J, the gap between germline ends came to 22 bases. One entry per CDR3 protein, called by TCRdb with MiXCR from the 5' RACE reads. The table has 700,000 or so distinct CDR3 sequences, over 8.5% seen once; the top ten hold 0.75% to 1%. This clonotype was recorded a few times. Its antigen is undetermined. Study-wide points: The more abundant beta clonotypes in cord blood had fewer insertions, and memory repertoires did not show this. One should note that invariant MAIT and iNKT cells could partly confound zero-insertion analyses.

This same sample was also part of a study on yellow fever vaccine responses in identical twins. From that second work: Reportedly, twins' vaccine T cell responses looked partly convergent and partly personalized.

Sequencing was performed on PBMCs. The rearrangement joins TRBV9 to TRBJ2-3, with D hard to call. The origin of this receptor is a woman between 18 and 29 years old in good health. The CDR3 region is CASSDPLGSRPNTDTQYF. CDR3 bases: TGTGCCAGCAGCGACCCCTTGGGATCCCGACCGAACACAGATACGCAGTATTTT.